This T cell receptor beta chain is drawn from a study of blood T cell repertoires in COVID-19 (dated by TCRdb to 2019 to 2021). Background for the entire study: Recovered participants in ImmuneRACE Cohort 3 were defined by two consecutive negative NP/OP PCR tests, clearance by a healthcare professional, or resolution of symptoms. The repertoires were made available in a free public database intended to serve as a resource for research on the immune response to SARS-CoV-2. Where available, HLA class I and class II types were taken from metadata supplied by the sample provider and were not determined by assay-based typing. The collaborator samples originated in the United States, Italy and Spain and spanned the acute and convalescent phases of COVID-19. The material from the prospective study consisted of cDNA or gDNA derived from T cells, B-cell-depleted T cells, or PBMCs. Deeply sampled blood TCRbeta repertoires from subjects exposed to, actively infected with, or recovered from COVID-19 were included in the dataset. Nearly every sample came with metadata listing a de-identified subject ID, COVID-19 status, age in years and sex. Samples were obtained from the ongoing ImmuneRACE study (first 160 participants) and from 1,254 subjects provided by 6 global collaborators. Study-level results and caveats: The amount of clinical and demographic metadata varied by source and participant and was provided uncurated.

TCRbeta CDR3 regions were amplified from genomic DNA using the immunoSEQ Assay, a bias-controlled multiplex PCR. Regarding the original processing steps: The number of nucleated cells in each sample was estimated by amplification of reference gene primers within the assay. To quantify the absolute abundance of each unique TCRbeta CDR3 rearrangement, sequence reads were collapsed and filtered. For each sample, productive Simpson clonality was calculated as the square root of Simpson's diversity index over productive rearrangements. TCRdb's version of the immuneACCESS table is confined to in-frame rearrangements and falls short of the full clone set. An unresolved V gene accounts for under half of the shortfall where checked; the remainder is of unknown origin. The D gene and trimming were derived from the DNA, and the V and J assignments and clone size from that table. In all, the sample holds about 170,000 clones, and roughly 78% of those were seen once. Clones ranked in the top ten supply about 20% of the sample.

As regards this clone: It has no known antigen specificity. The sample holds no much larger clone one base away, and base qualities are not on file.

Clipping removes 0 bases from V and 6 bases from J, with 8 as the unmatched junction base count. Looking up the germline V gene yields CDR1 SGDLS and CDR2 YYNGEE. From its cysteine to its phenylalanine, the CDR3 spans 16 amino acids. Only CDR3 DNA remains: 48 bases, in frame from the first base. Participants in the prospective study were enrolled through a virtual design, were aged roughly 18 to 100 years, and lived in roughly 26 United States geographic areas. Cohort assignment in the prospective study relied on participant-reported clinical history from a screening survey and a study questionnaire. In the prospective study, whole blood, serum and a nasopharyngeal or oropharyngeal swab were collected from each participant by mobile phlebotomists. Additional blood draws and questionnaires over an approximately 2-month period could optionally be provided by prospective study participants. Blood samples from the prospective study were shipped frozen or at room temperature prior to DNA extraction.

This receptor was identified in a woman between 65 and 79 years old in a cohort exposed to, infected with or recovered from COVID-19 (not recorded which). The sequence is built from TRBV9 and TRBJ2-1; 8 bases in the middle match TRBD2. Sample: PBMCs or T cells enriched from blood (not recorded which). The nucleotide sequence reads TGTGCCAGCAGCGTAGGGAGCGGGAGAGCGAGCAATGAGCAGTTCTTC. Its protein is CASSVGSGRASNEQFF.